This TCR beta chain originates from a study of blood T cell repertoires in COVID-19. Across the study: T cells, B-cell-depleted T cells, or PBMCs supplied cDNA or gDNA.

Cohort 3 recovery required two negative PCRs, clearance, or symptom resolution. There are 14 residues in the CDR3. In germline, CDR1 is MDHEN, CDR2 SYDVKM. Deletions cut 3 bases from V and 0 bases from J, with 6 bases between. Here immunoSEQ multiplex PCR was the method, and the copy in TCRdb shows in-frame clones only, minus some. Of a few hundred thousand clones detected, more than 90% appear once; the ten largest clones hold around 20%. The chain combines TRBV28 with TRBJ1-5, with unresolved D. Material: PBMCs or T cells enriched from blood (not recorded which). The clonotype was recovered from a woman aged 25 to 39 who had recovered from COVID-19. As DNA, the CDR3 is TGTGCCAGCAGTTTGAGTTATAGCAATCAGCCCCAGCATTTT. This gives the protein CASSLSYSNQPQHF.